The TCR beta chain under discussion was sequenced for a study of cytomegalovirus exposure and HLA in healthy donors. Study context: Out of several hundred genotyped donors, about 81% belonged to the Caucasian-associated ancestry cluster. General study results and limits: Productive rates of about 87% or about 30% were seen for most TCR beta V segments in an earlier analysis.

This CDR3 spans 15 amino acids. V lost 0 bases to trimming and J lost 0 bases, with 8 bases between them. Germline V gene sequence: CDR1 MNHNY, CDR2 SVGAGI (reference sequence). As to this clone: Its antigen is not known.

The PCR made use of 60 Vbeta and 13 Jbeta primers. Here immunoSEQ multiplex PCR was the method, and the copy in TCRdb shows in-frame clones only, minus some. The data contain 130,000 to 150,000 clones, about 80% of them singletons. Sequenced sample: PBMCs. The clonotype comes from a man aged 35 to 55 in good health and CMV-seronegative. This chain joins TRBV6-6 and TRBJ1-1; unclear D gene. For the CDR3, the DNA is TGTGCCAGCAGTTACTCCCAGGTTATGAACACTGAAGCTTTCTTT. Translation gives CASSYSQVMNTEAFF.